This T cell receptor (beta chain) derives from a study of CD8 T cells in Susac syndrome. From blood CD8+ and CD4+ T cells, the TCR beta chain was sequenced. The study used treatment-naive patients who had stable or active relapsing-remitting disease as multiple sclerosis controls. FACS enriched CD8+ TEMRA cells, while bulk CD8+ and CD4+ were negatively isolated. CDR3 length: 11 amino acids. The V end lost 9 bases, the J end lost 9 bases, and 13 bases lay between the germline ends. RNA, at roughly 0.45 to 1 ug, was reverse transcribed with random hexamers. immunoSEQ multiplex PCR amplified TCR beta CDR3 across 54 Vbeta, 13 Jbeta. TCRdb re-analysed the immunoSEQ multiplex PCR reads in MiXCR, keeping a single row per CDR3 protein. The sample contains 150,000 to 200,000 distinct CDR3 sequences, approximately 94% of which appear only once.

The rearrangement uses TRBV12-3 or TRBV12-4 and TRBJ2-3; D is perhaps TRBD2 (5 bases). The clonotype originates from a human donor with multiple sclerosis. The sample consisted of CD4+ T cells from PBMCs. CDR3 protein: CASTDEGTQYF. In DNA, the CDR3 is TGTGCCAGTACCGATGAGGGAACGCAGTATTTT.